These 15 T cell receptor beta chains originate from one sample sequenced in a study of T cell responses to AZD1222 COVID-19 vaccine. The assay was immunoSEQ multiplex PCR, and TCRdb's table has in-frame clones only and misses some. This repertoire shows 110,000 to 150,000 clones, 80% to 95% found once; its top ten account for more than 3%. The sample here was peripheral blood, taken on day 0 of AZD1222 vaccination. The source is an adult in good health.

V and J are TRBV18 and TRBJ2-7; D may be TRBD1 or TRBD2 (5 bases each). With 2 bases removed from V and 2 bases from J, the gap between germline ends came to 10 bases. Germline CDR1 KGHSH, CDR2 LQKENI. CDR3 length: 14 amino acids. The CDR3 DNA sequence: TGTGCCAGCTCACCAGGATGGGGACCCTACGAGCAGTACTTC. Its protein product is CASSPGWGPYEQYF.

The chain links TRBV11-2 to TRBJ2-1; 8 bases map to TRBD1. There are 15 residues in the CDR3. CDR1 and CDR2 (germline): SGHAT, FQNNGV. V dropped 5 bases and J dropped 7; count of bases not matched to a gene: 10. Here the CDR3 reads CASSGRTGPSNEQFF. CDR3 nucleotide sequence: TGTGCCAGCAGCGGCAGGACAGGGCCCTCGAATGAGCAGTTCTTC. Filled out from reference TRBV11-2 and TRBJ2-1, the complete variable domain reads EAGVAQSPRYKIIEKRQSVAFWCNPISGHATLYWYQQILGQGPKLLIQFQNNGVVDDSQLPKDRFSAERLKGVDSTLKIQPAKLEDSAVYLCASSGRTGPSNEQFFGPGTRLTVL.

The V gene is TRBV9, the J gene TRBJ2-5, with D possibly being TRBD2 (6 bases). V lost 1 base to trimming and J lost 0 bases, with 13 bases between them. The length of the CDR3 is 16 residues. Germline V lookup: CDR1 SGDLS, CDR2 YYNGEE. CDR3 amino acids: CASSVWGTQDQETQYF. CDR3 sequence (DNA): TGTGCCAGCAGCGTATGGGGGACTCAAGACCAAGAGACCCAGTACTTC. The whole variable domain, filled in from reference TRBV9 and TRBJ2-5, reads DSGVTQTPKHLITATGQRVTLRCSPRSGDLSVYWYQQSLDQGLQFLIQYYNGEERAKGNILERFSAQQFPDLHSELNLSSLELGDSALYFCASSVWGTQDQETQYFGPGTRLLVL.

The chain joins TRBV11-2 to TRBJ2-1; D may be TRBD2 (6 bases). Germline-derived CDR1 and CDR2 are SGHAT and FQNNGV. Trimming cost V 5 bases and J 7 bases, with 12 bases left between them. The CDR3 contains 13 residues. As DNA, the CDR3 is TGTGCCAGCAGCCCCATACTAGCAAATGAGCAGTTCTTC. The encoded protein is CASSPILANEQFF.

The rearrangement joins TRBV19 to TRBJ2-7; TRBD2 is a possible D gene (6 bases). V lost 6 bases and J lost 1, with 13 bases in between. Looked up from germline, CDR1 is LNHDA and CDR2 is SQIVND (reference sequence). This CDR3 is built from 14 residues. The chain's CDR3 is CASSFPGRSYEQYF. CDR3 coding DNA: TGTGCCAGTAGCTTCCCAGGGAGGTCCTACGAGCAGTACTTC.

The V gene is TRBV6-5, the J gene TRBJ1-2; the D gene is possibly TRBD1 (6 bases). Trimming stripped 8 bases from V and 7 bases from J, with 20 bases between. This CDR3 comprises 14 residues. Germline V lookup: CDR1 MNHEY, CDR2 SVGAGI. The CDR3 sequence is CASATAGAFSGYTF. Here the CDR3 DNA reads TGTGCCAGCGCCACAGCAGGGGCGTTTAGTGGCTACACCTTC.

The CDR3 sequence is CASSSGGEKLFF. DNA of the CDR3: TGTGCCAGCAGCTCAGGAGGGGAAAAACTGTTTTTT. The rearrangement uses TRBV28 and TRBJ1-4; no clear D gene. The CDR3 spans 12 residues. Deletions cut 6 bases from V and 8 bases from J, with 10 bases between. The germline gives CDR1 MDHEN, CDR2 SYDVKM. The full variable domain, with the rest looked up from reference TRBV28 and TRBJ1-4, is DVKVTQSSRYLVKRTGEKVFLECVQDMDHENMFWYRQDPGLGLRLIYFSYDVKMKEKGDIPEGYSVSREKKERFSLILESASTNQTSMYLCASSSGGEKLFFGSGTQLSVL.

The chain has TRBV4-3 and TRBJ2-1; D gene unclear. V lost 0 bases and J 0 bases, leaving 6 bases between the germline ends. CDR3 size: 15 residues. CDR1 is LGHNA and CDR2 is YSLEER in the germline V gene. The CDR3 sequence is CASSQDLNSYNEQFF. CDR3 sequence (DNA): TGCGCCAGCAGCCAAGACTTGAACTCCTACAATGAGCAGTTCTTC.

The CDR3 sequence is CASSLLSSSRGLAGKSYEQYF. The CDR3 DNA follows: TGCGCCAGCAGCCTCCTTTCCTCATCTCGGGGACTAGCGGGGAAATCCTACGAGCAGTACTTC. V is TRBV5-1 and J is TRBJ2-7, with TRBD2 matching over 13 bases. Germline V lookup: CDR1 SGHRS, CDR2 YFSETQ. The CDR3 is made up of 21 amino acids. V lost 4 bases to trimming and J lost 1 base; unmatched junction nucleotides: 20.

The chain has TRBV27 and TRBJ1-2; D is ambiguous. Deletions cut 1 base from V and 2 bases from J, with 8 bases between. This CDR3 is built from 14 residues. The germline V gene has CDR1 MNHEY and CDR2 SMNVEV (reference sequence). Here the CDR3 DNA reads TGTGCCAGCAGTTTATTCGGCGCAAACTATGGCTACACCTTC. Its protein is CASSLFGANYGYTF.

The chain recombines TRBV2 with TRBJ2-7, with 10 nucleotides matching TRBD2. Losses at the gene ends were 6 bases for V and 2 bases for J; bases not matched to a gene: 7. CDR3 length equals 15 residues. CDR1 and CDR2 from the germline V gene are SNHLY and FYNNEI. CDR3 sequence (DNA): TGTGCCAGCAGGCCGGGACTAGCGACACCCTACGAGCAGTACTTC. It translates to CASRPGLATPYEQYF.

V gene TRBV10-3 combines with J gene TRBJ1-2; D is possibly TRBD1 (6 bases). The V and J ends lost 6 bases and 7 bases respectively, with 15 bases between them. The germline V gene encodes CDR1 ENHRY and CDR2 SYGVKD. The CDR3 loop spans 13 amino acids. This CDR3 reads CAISPAGGSGYTF. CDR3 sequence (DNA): TGTGCCATCAGCCCCGCGGGGGGCAGTGGCTACACCTTC.

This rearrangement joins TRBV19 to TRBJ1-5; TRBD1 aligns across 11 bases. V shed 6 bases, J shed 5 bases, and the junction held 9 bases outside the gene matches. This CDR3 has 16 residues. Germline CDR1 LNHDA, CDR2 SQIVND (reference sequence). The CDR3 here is CASSRGQGANHQPQHF. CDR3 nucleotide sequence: TGTGCCAGTAGCCGAGGACAGGGGGCGAACCATCAGCCCCAGCATTTT.

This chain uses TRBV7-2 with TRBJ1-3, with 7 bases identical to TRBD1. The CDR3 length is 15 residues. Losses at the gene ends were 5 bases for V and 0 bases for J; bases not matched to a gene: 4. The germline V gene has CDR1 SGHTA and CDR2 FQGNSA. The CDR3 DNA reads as TGTGCCAGCAGCGCGACAGGGTCCTCTGGAAACACCATATATTTT. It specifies CASSATGSSGNTIYF.

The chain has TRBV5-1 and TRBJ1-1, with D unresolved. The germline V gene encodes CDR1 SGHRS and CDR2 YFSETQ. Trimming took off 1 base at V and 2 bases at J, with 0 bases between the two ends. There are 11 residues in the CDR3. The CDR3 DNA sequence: TGCGCCAGCAGCTTGAACACTGAAGCTTTCTTT. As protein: CASSLNTEAFF.